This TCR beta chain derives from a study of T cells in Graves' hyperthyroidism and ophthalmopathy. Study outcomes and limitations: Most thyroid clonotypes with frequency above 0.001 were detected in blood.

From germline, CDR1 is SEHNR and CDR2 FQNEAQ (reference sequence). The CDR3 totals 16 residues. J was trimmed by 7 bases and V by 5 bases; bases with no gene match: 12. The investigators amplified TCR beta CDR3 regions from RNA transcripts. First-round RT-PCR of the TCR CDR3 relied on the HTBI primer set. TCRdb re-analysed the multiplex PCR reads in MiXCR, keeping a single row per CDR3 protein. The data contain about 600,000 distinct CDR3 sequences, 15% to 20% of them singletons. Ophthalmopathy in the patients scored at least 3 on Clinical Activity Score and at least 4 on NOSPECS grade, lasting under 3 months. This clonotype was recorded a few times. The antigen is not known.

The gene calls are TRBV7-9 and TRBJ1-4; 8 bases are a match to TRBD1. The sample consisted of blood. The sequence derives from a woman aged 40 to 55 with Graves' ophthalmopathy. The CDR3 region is CASSTTGQGPLEKLFF. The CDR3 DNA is TGTGCCAGCAGCACTACCGGACAGGGACCCCTTGAAAAACTGTTTTTT.